This TCR beta chain was obtained from a study of cytomegalovirus exposure and HLA in healthy donors. Trimming stripped 3 bases from V and 5 bases from J, with 17 bases between. From germline, CDR1 is SGDLS and CDR2 YYNGEE. CDR3 length equals 15 residues. PCR was performed using 60 Vbeta and 13 Jbeta primers. Only in-frame clones appear in the TCRdb table, and some are missing; sequencing was by immunoSEQ multiplex PCR. The sample has approximately 220,000 clones, about 83% seen once. V is TRBV9 and J is TRBJ1-2; a possible D gene is TRBD1 (6 bases). This TCR came from a man aged 35-49 years in good health and CMV-seronegative. What was sequenced was PBMCs. The CDR3 DNA reads TGTGCCAGCAGCGGTATACAGGGACACACATATGGCTACACCTTC. As protein: CASSGIQGHTYGYTF.